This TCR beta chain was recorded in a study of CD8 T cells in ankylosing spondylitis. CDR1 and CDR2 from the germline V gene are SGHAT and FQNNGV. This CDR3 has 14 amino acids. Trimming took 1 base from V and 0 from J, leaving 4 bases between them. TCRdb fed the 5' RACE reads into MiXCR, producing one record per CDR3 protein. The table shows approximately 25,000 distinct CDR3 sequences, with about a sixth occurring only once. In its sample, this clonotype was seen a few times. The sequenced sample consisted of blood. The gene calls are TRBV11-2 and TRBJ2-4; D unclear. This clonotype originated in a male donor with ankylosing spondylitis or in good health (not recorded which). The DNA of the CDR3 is TGTGCCAGCAGCTTAGGGGAAGCCAAAAACATTCAGTACTTC. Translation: CASSLGEAKNIQYF. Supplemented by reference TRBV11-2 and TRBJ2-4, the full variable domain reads EAGVAQSPRYKIIEKRQSVAFWCNPISGHATLYWYQQILGQGPKLLIQFQNNGVVDDSQLPKDRFSAERLKGVDSTLKIQPAKLEDSAVYLCASSLGEAKNIQYFGAGTRLSVL.